This T cell receptor beta chain stems from a study of prognosis after radiotherapy for stage I lung cancer (dated by TCRdb to 2020 to 2022). For the wider study: Between early 2018 and early 2019, some 18 stage I NSCLC patients were enrolled in Nanjing, China. The patients included around 13 who had newly diagnosed primary stage I lung tumors, along with four or five others who had oligometastatic NSCLC after their primary tumor had been surgically resected. Every patient was deemed medically inoperable, more than ten because of comorbidities and 7 because they refused surgery. The cohort comprised 10 to 15 men and 6 women with a median age of around 70 years, ranging from roughly 53 to 85 years. Squamous cell carcinoma histology was identified in seven patients, and adenocarcinoma histology was identified in under 15 patients. SBRT was delivered in 3 to 5 fractions with a biologically effective dose of at least 100 Gy, and image-guided IMRT or VMAT was used for delivery. No patient received concurrent therapy alongside SBRT. About 20% of the 19 patients developed distant metastases after SBRT, at a median of around 7 months; the other 15 showed no significant progression. The study profiled peripheral blood TCR beta repertoires from stage I NSCLC patients before and after stereotactic body radiotherapy and related them to distant failure. The study sequenced around 38 blood samples from about 20 patients, one before and one after SBRT per patient. Findings and caveats that apply to the study as a whole: Limitations of the study included a small cohort and short follow-up, and the study findings need independent validation. Post-SBRT Shannon entropy and its change from baseline were lower in patients who developed distant metastases; baseline Shannon entropy was not associated with metastases. Tumor specificity of expanded TCR clones was not determined. Differences in TRBV and TRBJ usage frequencies by metastasis status were reportedly observed in two V genes at baseline and in several V and two J genes after SBRT. No adjustment for multiple comparisons was applied to any of the reported P values. After SBRT, the count of unique TCR clones dropped from a median of around 10,000 beforehand to 6,500 to 8,000 afterward (Wilcoxon paired P=0.011).

No patient had a history of other malignancies or prior chemotherapy or radiotherapy, and all had node-negative disease on CT and PET/CT. Roughly 6 milliliters of peripheral venous blood were drawn into EDTA tubes at each of two time points. Ficoll-Paque Plus density-gradient centrifugation was used to isolate PBMCs. Right after collection, samples were kept at -80 degrees C until analysis. As encoded in the germline V gene (reference sequence), CDR1 is SEHNR while CDR2 is FQNEAQ. Trimming removed 6 bases from V and 0 bases from J, leaving 10 bases between the germline ends. The CDR3 spans 14 residues, from the cysteine through the phenylalanine. Only the CDR3 DNA is retained, 42 bases long and in frame from the first base. About this clonotype itself: Its antigen is still unknown. Nothing much larger sits one base from this clone, and base qualities are not available.

Two rounds of multiplex PCR were performed to amplify the TCR beta CDR3 region from genomic DNA. The first PCR round used primers specific to each TRBV and TRBJ gene, and the primer sequences were filed in Chinese patent CN105087789A. The second PCR round used universal primers. The Roche High Pure PCR Template Preparation Kit was used to extract genomic DNA from frozen PBMCs. Paired-end sequencing with 151 bp reads was performed on the libraries using an Illumina HiSeq 3000. The published analysis was carried out like this. Raw reads lacking the multiplex PCR primer sequences were removed with CutAdapt. High-quality paired reads were merged into contigs with PEAR. TRB V, D and J gene segments were assigned to each contig with MiXCR by alignment to reference sequences. CDR3 sequences were clustered by base quality and sequence similarity to remove sequencing errors. Shannon entropy, normalized by the natural log of the productive TCR sequence number, served as the measure of diversity. To get clonality, Shannon entropy was divided by the natural log of the number of unique clonotypes, and that result was subtracted from one. The Youden index of ROC curves was used to select progression-free survival cut-offs for repertoire metrics, and analyses were performed in R 3.5.3. TCRdb applied fastp at Q25 and MiXCR to the public reads, then kept only in-frame beta chains. Each entry merges the rows of one CDR3 protein and shows their most common DNA and genes. The V and J calls reflect TCRdb's pipeline rather than the authors' work. For this sample there are tens of thousands of distinct CDR3 sequences; approximately 44% appear just once. The ten largest make up about 32% of the sample.

The receptor was isolated from a donor of 50 years or more with non-small cell lung cancer. The receptor chain draws on TRBV7-9 and TRBJ2-3, with the D gene too uncertain to name. Sequenced here: PBMCs, sampled before or after stereotactic body radiation therapy (not recorded which). CDR3 loop: CASRSAQSTDTQYF. The nucleotide sequence reads as follows: TGTGCCAGCAGGAGTGCACAGAGCACAGATACGCAGTATTTT.